The following is a T cell receptor (beta chain) sequence with its context. Antigen: not known. The CDR3 has 15 residues. Germline CDR1 is SGHRS and CDR2 is YFSETQ. The V end was cut by 6 bases, the J end by 1 base, with 14 bases between. These data belong to a study of cytomegalovirus exposure and HLA in healthy donors. Overall study: Membership in the Caucasian-associated ancestry cluster was found for 81% of 300 to 400 genotyped donors. General study points: Sequencing likely caused a cluster of highly shared sequence variants.

The PCR had 60 Vbeta and 13 Jbeta primers. As handled by the study authors: Roughly 10 million shared chains were among the roughly 80 million unique TCR beta chains that a later analysis counted. TCRdb's copy holds only in-frame clones and misses some; the assay was immunoSEQ multiplex PCR. V, J and clone size are those of that table, while D and trimming were read from the DNA. This sample has around 150,000 clones, with about 85% found just once. The TCR sequence derives from a man aged 18 to 30 in good health and CMV-seropositive. Source material: PBMCs. The rearrangement uses TRBV5-1 and TRBJ2-1, with D possibly being TRBD2 (7 bases). In DNA form, the CDR3 reads TGCGCCAGCACCCCCGGGGGGCTATCCTACAATGAGCAGTTCTTC. Translation gives CASTPGGLSYNEQFF.